This TCR beta chain was sequenced during a study of siplizumab effects on memory and regulatory T cells. The V gene's germline CDR1 is SGHAT and CDR2 FQNNGV. V shed 10 bases, J shed 1 base, and the junction held 11 bases outside the gene matches. This CDR3 is built from 16 residues. Profiling relied on immunoSEQ multiplex PCR, and the TCRdb table lists in-frame clones only, not all of them. The repertoire has about 100,000 clones, more than 85% of them found once; the top ten carry approximately 0.15%. This sequence originates from a human donor in good health. The sequencing input was CD4+ T cells sorted from blood. This chain uses TRBV11-2 with TRBJ2-2, with 8 positions matching TRBD2. The chain's CDR3 is CANRPLAGGNTGELFF. As DNA, the CDR3 is TGTGCCAACAGACCCCTGGCGGGGGGGAACACCGGGGAGCTGTTTTTT.